The T cell receptor (beta chain) under discussion was sequenced for a study of T cells after yellow fever vaccination. Findings of the study overall: After the booster, 96% of CD4 and 88% of CD8 primary-response clones were re-detected. The secondary response was weaker but peaked faster, day 5 versus 15.

This clonotype has at least ten counts. The antigen is not known. The 5'RACE template-switching step produced TCR cDNA and added a universal primer site and UMIs. TCRdb analysed the 5' RACE reads with MiXCR anew, one entry per CDR3 protein. The table has about 220,000 distinct CDR3 sequences, more than 3% seen once. V gave up 4 bases and J gave up 3 bases; unmatched junction bases: 6. The CDR3 contains 16 residues. Germline-derived CDR1 and CDR2 are KGHSH and LQKENI. J is TRBJ2-2 and V is TRBV18; 9 bases fit TRBD1. The sequencing used CD4+ T cells sorted from PBMCs, collected 10 days after the yellow fever booster vaccination. This TCR was recovered from a man between 18 and 29 years old who received the YFV17D yellow fever vaccine. The CDR3 is CASSRAQGADTGELFF. The CDR3 DNA reads TGTGCCAGCTCACGAGCACAGGGGGCTGACACCGGGGAGCTGTTTTTT.